This section outlines one TCR beta chain sequence together with its context. The antigen is not known. TCRdb reprocessed the RT-PCR reads with MiXCR, giving one entry per CDR3 protein. The sample carries hundreds of thousands of distinct CDR3 sequences, roughly 18% recorded once. CDR1 and CDR2 from the germline V gene are SGHRS and YFSETQ. CDR3 length: 19 residues. J was trimmed by 0 bases and V by 1 base; bases with no gene match: 14. The data derive from a study of response to subunit inactivated influenza vaccine. Overall study findings and caveats: The authors put forward the suggestion that each seasonal influenza vaccination may bring in only a limited number of new T cells.

This sequence joins TRBV5-1 and TRBJ2-7, with 9 bases identical to TRBD1. The sequence was obtained from a man aged 50 to 59 who received an inactivated influenza vaccine. The sample in question was PBMCs from blood, obtained 5 days after vaccination. CDR3 loop: CASSLWEAGQGKSSYEQYF. CDR3 sequence (DNA): TGCGCCAGCAGCTTGTGGGAGGCGGGACAGGGCAAAAGCTCCTACGAGCAGTACTTC. The complete variable domain, with remaining parts taken from reference TRBV5-1 and TRBJ2-7, reads KAGVTQTPRYLIKTRGQQVTLSCSPISGHRSVSWYQQTPGQGLQFLFEYFSETQRNKGNFPGRFSGRQFSNSRSEMNVSTLELGDSALYLCASSLWEAGQGKSSYEQYFGPGTRLTVT.